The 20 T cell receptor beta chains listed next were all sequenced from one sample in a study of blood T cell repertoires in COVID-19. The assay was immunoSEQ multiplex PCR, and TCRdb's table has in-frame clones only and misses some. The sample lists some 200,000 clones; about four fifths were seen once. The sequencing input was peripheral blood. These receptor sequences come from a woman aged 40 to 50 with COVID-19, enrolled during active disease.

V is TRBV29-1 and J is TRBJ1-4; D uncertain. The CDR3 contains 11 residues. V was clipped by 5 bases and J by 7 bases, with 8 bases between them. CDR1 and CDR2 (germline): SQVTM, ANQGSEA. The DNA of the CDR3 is TGCAGCGTTTTTCTCAGTGAAAAACTGTTTTTT. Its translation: CSVFLSEKLFF.

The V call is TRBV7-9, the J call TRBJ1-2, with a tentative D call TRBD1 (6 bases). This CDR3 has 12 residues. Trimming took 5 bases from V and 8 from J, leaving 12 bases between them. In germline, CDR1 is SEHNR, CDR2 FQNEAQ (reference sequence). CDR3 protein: CASSPTGKGYTF. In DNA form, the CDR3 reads TGTGCCAGCAGCCCAACAGGGAAGGGCTACACCTTC.

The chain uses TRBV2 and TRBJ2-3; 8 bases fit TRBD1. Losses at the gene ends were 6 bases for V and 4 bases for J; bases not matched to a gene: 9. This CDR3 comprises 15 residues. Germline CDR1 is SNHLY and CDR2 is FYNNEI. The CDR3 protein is CASSPGQGRADTQYF. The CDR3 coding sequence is TGTGCCAGCAGCCCAGGACAGGGCCGGGCAGATACGCAGTATTTT.

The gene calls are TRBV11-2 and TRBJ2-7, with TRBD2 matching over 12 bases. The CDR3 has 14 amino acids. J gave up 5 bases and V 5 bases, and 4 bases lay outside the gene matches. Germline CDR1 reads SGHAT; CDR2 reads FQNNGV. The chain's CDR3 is CASSPSGGDDEQYV. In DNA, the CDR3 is TGTGCCAGCAGCCCTAGCGGGGGGGATGACGAGCAGTACGTC.

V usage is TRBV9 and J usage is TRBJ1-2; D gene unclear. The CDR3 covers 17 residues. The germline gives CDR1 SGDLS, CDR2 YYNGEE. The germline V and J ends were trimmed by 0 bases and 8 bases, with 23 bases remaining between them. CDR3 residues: CASSVAPGRTAGGGYTF. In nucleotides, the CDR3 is TGTGCCAGCAGCGTAGCCCCAGGCAGGACCGCCGGAGGAGGCTACACCTTC.

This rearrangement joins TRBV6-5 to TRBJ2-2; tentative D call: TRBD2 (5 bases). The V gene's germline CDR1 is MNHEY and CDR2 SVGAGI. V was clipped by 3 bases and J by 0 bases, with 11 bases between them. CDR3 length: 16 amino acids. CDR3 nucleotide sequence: TGTGCCAGCAGTTATGGTCGGAGGACGAACACCGGGGAGCTGTTTTTT. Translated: CASSYGRRTNTGELFF.

Here the CDR3 reads CASGSDRGPNTGELFF. The CDR3 nucleotides are TGTGCCAGCGGATCGGACAGGGGGCCGAACACCGGGGAGCTGTTTTTT. V gene TRBV2 combines with J gene TRBJ2-2, with 11 bases aligning to TRBD1. Germline V CDR1 and CDR2: SNHLY, FYNNEI. J was trimmed by 0 bases and V by 8 bases; bases with no gene match: 5. The CDR3 is 16 residues long. The variable domain in full, with the rest retrieved from reference TRBV2 and TRBJ2-2, is EPEVTQTPSHQVTQMGQEVILRCVPISNHLYFYWYRQILGQKVEFLVSFYNNEISEKSEIFDDQFSVERPDGSNFTLKIRSTKLEDSAMYFCASGSDRGPNTGELFFGEGSRLTVL.

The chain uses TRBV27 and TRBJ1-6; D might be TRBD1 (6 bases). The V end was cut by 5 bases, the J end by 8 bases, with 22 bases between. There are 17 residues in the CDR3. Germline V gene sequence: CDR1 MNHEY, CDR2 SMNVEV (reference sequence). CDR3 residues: CASSLRGPDSWDSPLHF. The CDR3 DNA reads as TGTGCCAGCAGTCTCCGCGGTCCGGACAGCTGGGATTCACCCCTCCACTTT.

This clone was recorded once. This CDR3 reads CASSSPQGSTDTQYF. The CDR3 nucleotides read TGTGCCAGCAGCTCTCCGCAGGGGAGCACAGATACGCAGTATTTT. This chain links TRBV28 with TRBJ2-3; D might be TRBD1 (6 bases). The length of the CDR3 is 15 residues. Germline V gene lookup returns CDR1 MDHEN and CDR2 SYDVKM. The V gene lost 6 bases and the J gene lost 0 bases, with 13 bases spanning the gap.

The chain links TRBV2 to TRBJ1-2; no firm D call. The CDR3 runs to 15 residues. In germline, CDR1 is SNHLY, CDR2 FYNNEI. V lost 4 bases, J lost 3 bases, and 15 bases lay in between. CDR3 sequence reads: CASSGPDSVYYGYTF. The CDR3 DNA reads TGTGCCAGCAGTGGTCCCGATTCGGTTTACTATGGCTACACCTTC.

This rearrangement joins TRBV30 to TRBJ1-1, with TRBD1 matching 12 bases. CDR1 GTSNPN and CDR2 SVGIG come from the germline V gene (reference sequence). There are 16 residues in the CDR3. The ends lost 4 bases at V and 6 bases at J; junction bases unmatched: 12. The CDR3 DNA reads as TGTGCCTGGATGGGGACAGGGGGCGTTGGTCGCTCTGAAGCTTTCTTT. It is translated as CAWMGTGGVGRSEAFF.

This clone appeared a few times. The CDR3 here is CASSLANTGELFF. Here the CDR3 DNA reads TGTGCCAGCAGTTTGGCAAACACCGGGGAGCTGTTTTTT. The chain employs TRBV12-3 or TRBV12-4 and TRBJ2-2; D unresolved. The length of the CDR3 is 13 residues. The V end was cut by 3 bases, the J end by 2 bases, with 4 bases between.

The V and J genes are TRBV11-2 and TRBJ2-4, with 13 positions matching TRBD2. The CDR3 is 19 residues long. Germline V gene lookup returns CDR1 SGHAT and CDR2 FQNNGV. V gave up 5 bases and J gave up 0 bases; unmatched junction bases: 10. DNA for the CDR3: TGTGCCAGCAGCAGCACCGGGACTAGCGGGATACTAGCCAAAAACATTCAGTACTTC. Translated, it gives CASSSTGTSGILAKNIQYF.

The CDR3 DNA reads as TGTGCCAGCAGCCTGCTAGCGGATATTAAAAACCAGCAGTTCTTC. It translates to CASSLLADIKNQQFF. This chain uses TRBV7-9 with TRBJ2-1; 7 bases are shared with TRBD2. The CDR3 contains 15 residues. Germline CDR1 reads SEHNR; CDR2 reads FQNEAQ (reference sequence). The V segment lost 5 bases and the J segment 11 bases; nucleotides outside the gene matches: 15.

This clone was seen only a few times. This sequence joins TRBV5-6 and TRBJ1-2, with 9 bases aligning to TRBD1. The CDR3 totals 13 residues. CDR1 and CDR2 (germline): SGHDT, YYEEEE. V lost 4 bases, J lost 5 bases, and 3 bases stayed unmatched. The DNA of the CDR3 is TGTGCCAGCAGCATGACAGGGGGTTATGGCTACACCTTC. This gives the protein CASSMTGGYGYTF.

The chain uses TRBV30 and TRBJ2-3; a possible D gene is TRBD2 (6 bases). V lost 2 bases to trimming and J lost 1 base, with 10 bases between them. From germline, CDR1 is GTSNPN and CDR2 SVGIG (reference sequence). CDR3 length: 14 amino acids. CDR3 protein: CAWSKPGGTDTQYF. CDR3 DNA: TGTGCCTGGAGTAAGCCGGGGGGCACAGATACGCAGTATTTT.

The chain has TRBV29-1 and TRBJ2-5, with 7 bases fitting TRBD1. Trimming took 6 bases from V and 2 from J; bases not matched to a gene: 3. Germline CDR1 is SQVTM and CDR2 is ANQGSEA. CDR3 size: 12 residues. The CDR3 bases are TGCAGCGTCGGGACAGCGCAAGAGACCCAGTACTTC. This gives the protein CSVGTAQETQYF.

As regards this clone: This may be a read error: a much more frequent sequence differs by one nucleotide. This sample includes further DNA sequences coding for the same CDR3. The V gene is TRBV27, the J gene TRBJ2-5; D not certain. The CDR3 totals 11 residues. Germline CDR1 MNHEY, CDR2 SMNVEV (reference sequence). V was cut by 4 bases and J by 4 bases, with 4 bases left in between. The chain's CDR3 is CASSSRETQYF. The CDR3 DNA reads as TGTGCCAGCAGTTCGAGAGAGACCCAGTACTTC.

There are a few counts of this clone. CDR3 in DNA: TGTGCCAGCTCACAAAATTCGGTAGCCCACACCGGGGAGCTGTTTTTT. Protein product: CASSQNSVAHTGELFF. The genes are TRBV18 and TRBJ2-2; D unclear. The V gene's germline CDR1 is KGHSH and CDR2 LQKENI. The V end lost 4 bases, the J end lost 3 bases, and 15 bases lay between the germline ends. The CDR3 has 16 residues.

The CDR3 nucleotides read TGTGCCAGCAGTTTCCGGCAGGGGGCAAATGAGCAGTTCTTC. This encodes CASSFRQGANEQFF. The gene calls are TRBV27 and TRBJ2-1; 8 bases align to TRBD1. V was pared by 3 bases and J by 7 bases, with 5 bases of the junction left unmatched. This CDR3 has 14 amino acids. In germline, CDR1 is MNHEY, CDR2 SMNVEV (reference sequence).